This TCR beta chain was captured in a study of blood T cell repertoires in COVID-19. For the study at large: COVID-19 samples, acute and convalescent, were from the United States, Italy and Spain. The analysed material was cDNA or gDNA that came from T cells, B-cell-depleted T cells, or PBMCs.

Original data processing: From reference gene primer amplification, estimates of nucleated cell counts were derived. Clones were read by immunoSEQ multiplex PCR, and TCRdb kept only the in-frame ones, dropping some. V and J calls and clone size are those listed in that table; D and trimming were worked out from the DNA. The sample comprises about 250,000 clones, 80% to 90% of which are singletons, and about 3% rests with the top ten. The CDR3 covers 15 residues. The germline V gene encodes CDR1 SGHVS and CDR2 FQNEAQ. Deletions cut 3 bases from V and 3 bases from J, with 12 bases between. This receptor was identified in a woman aged 30 to 39 with active or convalescent COVID-19. Sequencing used peripheral blood. This chain joins TRBV7-8 and TRBJ1-5; D is possibly TRBD1 (6 bases). CDR3 nucleotide sequence: TGTGCCAGCAGCTTCGGACAGTCCCACAATCAGCCCCAGCATTTT. It codes for CASSFGQSHNQPQHF. Supplemented by reference TRBV7-8 and TRBJ1-5, the full variable domain reads GAGVSQSPRYKVAKRGQDVALRCDPISGHVSLFWYQQALGQGPEFLTYFQNEAQLDKSGLPSDRFFAERPEGSVSTLKIQRTQQEDSAVYLCASSFGQSHNQPQHFGDGTRLSIL.